The 10 T cell receptor beta chains listed next were all sequenced from one sample in a study of blood T cell repertoires in COVID-19. The table came from immunoSEQ multiplex PCR; TCRdb's copy has only in-frame clones and leaves some out. This sample has tens of thousands of clones; 75% to 90% occur once, and the top ten carry 11%. Sequenced sample: peripheral blood. The receptors stem from an elderly man with acute or convalescent COVID-19.

This clone was observed once. This chain joins TRBV6-5 and TRBJ1-3; no clear D. Germline assignment: CDR1 MNHEY and CDR2 SVGAGI. V was trimmed by 5 bases and J by 2 bases, leaving 7 bases between them. This CDR3 is built from 13 residues. CDR3 in amino acids: CASSRSAGNTIYF. The CDR3 coding sequence is TGTGCCAGCAGTCGGAGTGCTGGAAACACCATATATTTT.

The V and J genes are TRBV6-5 and TRBJ1-1; 7 nucleotides agree with TRBD1. CDR1 MNHEY and CDR2 SVGAGI come from the germline V gene. The CDR3 covers 14 residues. Trimming cost V 7 bases and J 4 bases; bases outside gene matches: 9. CDR3 sequence reads: CASTRGRDSTEAFF. The CDR3 coding sequence is TGTGCCAGCACCCGAGGACGGGACAGCACTGAAGCTTTCTTT.

Only one count was recorded for this clone. V gene TRBV9 combines with J gene TRBJ2-3, with 9 bases that match TRBD2. The CDR3 runs to 16 residues. J gave up 1 base and V 3 bases, and 6 bases lay outside the gene matches. Germline V CDR1 and CDR2: SGDLS, YYNGEE. The CDR3 protein is CASSATTSGRTDTQYF. CDR3 nucleotides: TGTGCCAGCAGCGCCACGACTAGCGGACGCACAGATACGCAGTATTTT.

This chain connects TRBV7-2 to TRBJ1-6; tentative D call: TRBD1 (5 bases). The V gene lost 5 bases and the J gene lost 12 bases, with 14 bases spanning the gap. Germline values: CDR1 SGHTA, CDR2 FQGNSA. The CDR3 runs to 13 residues. CDR3 region: CASSLMSGGPLHF. The CDR3 bases are TGTGCCAGCAGCCTCATGTCGGGGGGACCCCTCCACTTT.

The chain joins TRBV5-8 to TRBJ2-7; 8 nucleotides match TRBD1. Germline trimming cut 4 bases from V and 5 bases from J; bases unmatched to any gene: 11. The CDR3 has 15 amino acids. In germline, CDR1 is SGHTS, CDR2 YDEGEE. CDR3 residues: CASSSVLDRVNEQYF. The CDR3 coding sequence is TGTGCCAGCAGCAGTGTTCTGGACAGGGTCAACGAGCAGTACTTC.

The CDR3 region is CATSDPLSGGAGDTQYF. CDR3 nucleotide sequence: TGTGCCACCAGTGACCCCCTTAGCGGGGGGGCTGGAGATACGCAGTATTTT. The rearrangement joins TRBV24-1 to TRBJ2-3; 11 nucleotides agree with TRBD2. There are 17 residues in the CDR3. Germline trimming cut 4 bases from V and 5 bases from J; bases unmatched to any gene: 10. Germline V CDR1 and CDR2: KGHDR, SFDVKD.

V usage is TRBV27 and J usage is TRBJ2-7; possibly TRBD1 for D (8 bases). The CDR3 has 17 amino acids. Between the trimmed V and J ends, which lost 7 bases and 2 bases, there was a span of 24 bases. CDR1 is MNHEY and CDR2 is SMNVEV in the germline V gene (reference sequence). The DNA for the CDR3 is TGTGCCAGCAACCTAAGGGGGGGCAGGGGGCCCACCTACGAGCAGTACTTC. The encoded protein is CASNLRGGRGPTYEQYF.

The chain joins TRBV18 to TRBJ2-5; possibly TRBD2 for D (6 bases). Trimming took 6 bases from V and 5 from J, leaving 16 bases between them. The CDR3 extends over 14 amino acids. Germline V gene lookup returns CDR1 KGHSH and CDR2 LQKENI. The chain's CDR3 is CASSPLPRGETQYF. The CDR3 region has the DNA TGTGCCAGCTCTCCGCTCCCCCGGGGGGAGACCCAGTACTTC.

The V gene is TRBV6-5, the J gene TRBJ1-1; D unclear. Per the germline V gene, CDR1 is MNHEY and CDR2 is SVGAGI. Trimming took 5 bases from V and 1 from J, leaving 14 bases between them. CDR3 length equals 15 residues. The CDR3 DNA reads TGTGCCAGCAGTCAGCCCTCAGACAAGAACACTGAAGCTTTCTTT. Encoded protein: CASSQPSDKNTEAFF.

The chain links TRBV6-5 to TRBJ1-5; no clear D gene. Trimming stripped 3 bases from V and 4 bases from J, with 10 bases between. The CDR3 totals 14 residues. Germline values: CDR1 MNHEY, CDR2 SVGAGI. Here the CDR3 reads CASSYPEENQPQHF. The DNA of the CDR3 is TGTGCCAGCAGTTATCCAGAGGAGAATCAGCCCCAGCATTTT.